The 10 T cell receptor beta chains presented below share a single source sample, sequenced in a study of neurological immune-mediated disorders. TCRdb re-called the 5' RACE reads with MiXCR, one entry per CDR3 protein. The profile shows more than 35,000 distinct CDR3 sequences, 10% to 13% of them singletons. Source material: PBMCs. Source of these receptors: a woman younger than 45 with HTLV-1-associated myelopathy (HAM/TSP).

This clonotype was seen at least ten times. CDR3 protein: CASSLGFGGDTQYF. In DNA, the CDR3 is TGTGCCAGCAGCTTAGGGTTCGGAGGAGATACGCAGTATTTT. J is TRBJ2-3 and V is TRBV7-2, with TRBD2 as a possible D gene (5 bases). Looked up from germline, CDR1 is SGHTA and CDR2 is FQGNSA. The V and J ends lost 1 base and 5 bases respectively, with 10 bases between them. This CDR3 is built from 14 residues.

This clonotype was seen repeatedly, ten times or more. The chain is built from TRBV5-1 and TRBJ2-3; D could derive from TRBD1 or TRBD2 (5 bases each). Germline CDR1 SGHRS, CDR2 YFSETQ. This CDR3 contains 15 residues. Trimming pared 3 bases from V and 0 bases from J, leaving 11 bases between. CDR3: CASSSRDLSTDTQYF. The CDR3 bases are TGCGCCAGCAGCTCCCGGGACCTAAGCACAGATACGCAGTATTTT.

This clonotype was counted ten times or more. This chain joins TRBV5-1 and TRBJ2-2; 7 bases are shared with TRBD1. V lost 0 bases and J lost 9; bases outside the gene matches: 8. Germline V CDR1 and CDR2: SGHRS, YFSETQ. The CDR3 totals 15 residues. DNA for the CDR3: TGCGCCAGCAGCTTGGCCGACAGGGACGTGAGGGAGCTGTTTTTT. Protein product: CASSLADRDVRELFF.

This clonotype was picked up many times. V and J are TRBV5-5 and TRBJ1-4, with D uncertain. With 0 bases removed from V and 4 bases from J, the gap between germline ends came to 10 bases. Germline V gene data show CDR1 as SGHKS and CDR2 as YYEKEE (reference sequence). The CDR3 contains 15 residues. The CDR3 is CASSLVGGINEKLFF. The DNA for the CDR3 is TGTGCCAGCAGCTTGGTGGGCGGGATTAATGAAAAACTGTTTTTT.

In the case of this clonotype: The germline gene is not matched at one end of the junction; a read error may be the cause. The rearrangement joins TRBV5-1 to TRBJ1-1; D is unresolved. The CDR3 has 16 amino acids. Per germline, CDR1 SGHRS and CDR2 YFSETQ. CDR3 residues: CASSDTTGVRNTEALF. CDR3 sequence (DNA): TGCGCCAGCAGCGATACCACCGGGGTTAGGAACACTGAAGCTTTATTT.

This clonotype was recorded many times. The chain carries TRBV5-1 and TRBJ1-2; a weak D match, TRBD1 (6 bases). V gave up 5 bases and J gave up 8 bases, with 13 bases separating them. CDR1 and CDR2 (germline): SGHRS, YFSETQ. The CDR3 covers 12 residues. CDR3 sequence reads: CASRPSDRGYTF. The CDR3 nucleotides read TGCGCCAGCAGACCGAGCGACAGGGGCTACACCTTC.

This clonotype was observed at least ten times. V is TRBV24-1 and J is TRBJ2-2; 9 bases fit TRBD2. The junction had 7 bases not matched to a gene; V was cut back by 0 bases and J by 0 bases. The CDR3 sequence is 19 residues long. The germline gives CDR1 KGHDR, CDR2 SFDVKD. The CDR3 loop is CATSDLRLAGPANTGELFF. CDR3 sequence (DNA): TGTGCCACCAGTGATTTGCGCCTAGCGGGGCCTGCGAACACCGGGGAGCTGTTTTTT.

This clonotype has ten or more counts. The chain recombines TRBV6-4 with TRBJ2-2; D unresolved. The CDR3 consists of 14 residues. V lost 7 bases and J 0 bases, leaving 9 bases between the germline ends. CDR1 and CDR2 (germline): MRHNA, SNTAGT. The CDR3 reads CASKDGPNTGELFF. The CDR3 DNA sequence: TGTGCCAGCAAGGACGGTCCGAACACCGGGGAGCTGTTTTTT.

This clonotype was counted many times. The V gene is TRBV3-1, the J gene TRBJ2-3; TRBD1 matches 8 bases. Germline V gives CDR1 LGHDT, CDR2 YNNKEL (reference sequence). The CDR3 extends over 15 amino acids. Germline trimming cut 4 bases from V and 4 bases from J; bases unmatched to any gene: 7. The CDR3 sequence: CASSLQGARPDTQYF. In nucleotides, the CDR3 is TGTGCCAGCAGCCTTCAGGGGGCTCGTCCAGATACGCAGTATTTT.

This clonotype came up a few times. One end of the junction fails to match germline, which may point to a read error. V and J are TRBV6-6 and TRBJ1-1; 7 bases line up with TRBD1. Per germline, CDR1 MNHNY and CDR2 SVGAGI (reference sequence). The CDR3 is 15 residues long. The CDR3 nucleotides read TGTGCCAGCAGACCAAAACAGGGGAGGAACTCTGAAGCTTTCTTT. This gives the protein CASRPKQGRNSEAFF.